This T cell receptor beta chain was observed in a study of metastatic and nonmetastatic thyroid tumors. Looking at the study overall: Repertoires from malignant and benign thyroid patients were compared across blood and tumor or nodule tissue. Study-level findings and limits: In both blood and tumor samples, TCR beta diversity was reported significantly higher for malignant than benign nodules.

Not a single patient had been given any form of treatment at any point before undergoing thyroid surgery. At least ten counts were recorded for this clone. Its antigen is currently unknown. Study processing details: The distant-metastasis classifier for papillary thyroid cancer was built from CDR3 differences across clinicopathological groups. TCRdb reprocessed the PCR reads using MiXCR. The V and J calls, along with clone size, are taken from TCRdb and not from the paper's own processing. The data contain roughly 93,000 clones, 12% of them singletons. Trimming at V came to 4 bases and at J to 4 bases, leaving 4 bases not matched to a gene. From germline, CDR1 is SGHRS and CDR2 YFSETQ. The CDR3 spans 15 residues.

This receptor was obtained from a female donor with papillary thyroid cancer or a benign thyroid nodule (not recorded which). Some clones in this sample may be carry-over from other donors' samples. Sequencing was done on a sample of blood. This chain connects TRBV5-1 to TRBJ2-7, with TRBD2 matching 14 bases. The CDR3 loop reads CASSPGLAGVYEQYF. CDR3 in DNA: TGCGCCAGCAGCCCGGGACTAGCGGGAGTTTACGAGCAGTACTTC.